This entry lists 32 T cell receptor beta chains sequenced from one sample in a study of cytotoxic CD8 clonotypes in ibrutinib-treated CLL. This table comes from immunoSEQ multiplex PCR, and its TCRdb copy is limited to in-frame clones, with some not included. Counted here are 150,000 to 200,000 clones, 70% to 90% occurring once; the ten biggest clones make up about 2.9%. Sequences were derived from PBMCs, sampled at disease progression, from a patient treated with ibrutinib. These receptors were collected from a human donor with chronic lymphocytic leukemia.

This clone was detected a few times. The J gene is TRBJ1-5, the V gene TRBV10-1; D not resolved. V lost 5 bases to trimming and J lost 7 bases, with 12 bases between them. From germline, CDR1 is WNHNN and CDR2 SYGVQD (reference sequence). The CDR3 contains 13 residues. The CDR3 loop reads CASSMDAVQPQHF. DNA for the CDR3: TGCGCCAGCAGTATGGACGCGGTCCAGCCCCAGCATTTT.

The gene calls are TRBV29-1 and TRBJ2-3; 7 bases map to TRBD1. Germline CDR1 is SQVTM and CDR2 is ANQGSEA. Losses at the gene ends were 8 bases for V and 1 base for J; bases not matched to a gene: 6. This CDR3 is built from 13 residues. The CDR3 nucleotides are TGCAGCCACACCACAGGGGGCACAGATACGCAGTATTTT. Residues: CSHTTGGTDTQYF.

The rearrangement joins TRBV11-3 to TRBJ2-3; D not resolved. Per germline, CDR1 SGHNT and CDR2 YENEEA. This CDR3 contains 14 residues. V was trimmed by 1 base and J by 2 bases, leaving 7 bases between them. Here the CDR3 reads CASSLGASTDTQYF. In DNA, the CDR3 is TGTGCCAGCAGCTTAGGGGCGTCCACAGATACGCAGTATTTT.

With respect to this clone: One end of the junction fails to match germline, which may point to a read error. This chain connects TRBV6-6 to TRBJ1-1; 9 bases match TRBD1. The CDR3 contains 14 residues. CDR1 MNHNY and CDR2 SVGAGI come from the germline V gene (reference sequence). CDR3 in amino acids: CSSSKLQGAGEAFF. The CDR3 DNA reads TGTTCCAGCAGCAAACTACAGGGGGCTGGTGAAGCTTTCTTT.

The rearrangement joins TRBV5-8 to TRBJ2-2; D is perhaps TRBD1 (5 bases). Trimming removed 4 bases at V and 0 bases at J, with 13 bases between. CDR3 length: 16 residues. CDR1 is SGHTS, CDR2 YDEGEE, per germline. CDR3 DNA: TGTGCCAGCAGCCCATCTAGGGGATCGAACACCGGGGAGCTGTTTTTT. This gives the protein CASSPSRGSNTGELFF.

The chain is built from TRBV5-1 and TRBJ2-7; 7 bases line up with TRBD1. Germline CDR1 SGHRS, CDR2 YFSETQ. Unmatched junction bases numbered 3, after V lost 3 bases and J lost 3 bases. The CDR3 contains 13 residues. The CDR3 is CASSSRDSYEQYF. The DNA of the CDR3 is TGCGCCAGCAGCTCCCGGGACAGCTACGAGCAGTACTTC.

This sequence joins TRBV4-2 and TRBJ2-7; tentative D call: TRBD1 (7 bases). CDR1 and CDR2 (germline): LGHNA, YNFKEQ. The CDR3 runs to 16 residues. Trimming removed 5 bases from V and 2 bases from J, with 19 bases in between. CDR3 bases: TGTGCCAGCAGCGGAAACACAATCAGGGGGGCCTACGAGCAGTACTTC. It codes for CASSGNTIRGAYEQYF.

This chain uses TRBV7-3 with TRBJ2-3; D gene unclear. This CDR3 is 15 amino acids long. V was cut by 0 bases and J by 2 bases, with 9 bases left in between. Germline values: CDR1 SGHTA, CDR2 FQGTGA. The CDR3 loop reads CASSLTVRYTDTQYF. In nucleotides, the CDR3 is TGTGCCAGCAGCTTAACGGTCCGTTACACAGATACGCAGTATTTT.

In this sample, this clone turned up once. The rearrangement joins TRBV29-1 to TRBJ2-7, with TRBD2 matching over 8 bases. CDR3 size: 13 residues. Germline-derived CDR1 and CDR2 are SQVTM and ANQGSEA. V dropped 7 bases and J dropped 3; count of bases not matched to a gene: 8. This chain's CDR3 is CSGAPGLGYEQYF. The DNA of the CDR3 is TGCAGCGGGGCACCGGGACTAGGCTACGAGCAGTACTTC.

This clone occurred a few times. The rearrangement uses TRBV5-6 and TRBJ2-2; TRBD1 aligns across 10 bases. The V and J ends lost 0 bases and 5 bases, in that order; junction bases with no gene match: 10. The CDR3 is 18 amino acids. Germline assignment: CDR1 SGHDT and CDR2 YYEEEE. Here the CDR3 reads CASSLAVTGGGRTGELFF. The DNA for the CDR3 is TGTGCCAGCAGCTTGGCCGTGACAGGGGGCGGGAGGACCGGGGAGCTGTTTTTT. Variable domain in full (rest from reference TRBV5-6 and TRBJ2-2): DAGVTQSPTHLIKTRGQQVTLRCSPKSGHDTVSWYQQALGQGPQFIFQYYEEEERQRGNFPDRFSGHQFPNYSSELNVNALLLGDSALYLCASSLAVTGGGRTGELFFGEGSRLTVL.

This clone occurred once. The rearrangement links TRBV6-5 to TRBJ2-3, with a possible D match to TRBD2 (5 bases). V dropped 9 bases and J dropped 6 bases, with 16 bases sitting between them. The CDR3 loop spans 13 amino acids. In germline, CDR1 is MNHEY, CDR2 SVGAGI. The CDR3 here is CASSPRGMDTQYF. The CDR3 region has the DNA TGTGCCAGTTCCCCTCGGGGTATGGATACGCAGTATTTT.

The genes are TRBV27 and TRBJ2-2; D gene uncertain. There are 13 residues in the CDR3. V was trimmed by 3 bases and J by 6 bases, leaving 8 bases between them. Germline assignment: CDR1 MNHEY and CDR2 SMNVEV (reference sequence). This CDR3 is CASSFSSAGELFF. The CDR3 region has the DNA TGTGCCAGCAGTTTTTCCTCGGCCGGGGAGCTGTTTTTT.

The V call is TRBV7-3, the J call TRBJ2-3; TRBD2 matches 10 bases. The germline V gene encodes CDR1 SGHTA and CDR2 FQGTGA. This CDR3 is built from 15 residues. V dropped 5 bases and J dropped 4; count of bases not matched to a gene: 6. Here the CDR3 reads CASSPLAGVADTQYF. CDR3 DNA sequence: TGTGCCAGCAGCCCCCTAGCGGGAGTCGCAGATACGCAGTATTTT.

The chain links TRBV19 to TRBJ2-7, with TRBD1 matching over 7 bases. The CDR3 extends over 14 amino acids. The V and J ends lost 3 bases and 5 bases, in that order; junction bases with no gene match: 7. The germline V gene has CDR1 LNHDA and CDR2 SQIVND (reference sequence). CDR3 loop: CASSIRDSRNEQYF. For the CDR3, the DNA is TGTGCCAGTAGTATCCGGGACAGTCGGAACGAGCAGTACTTC.

CDR3 in amino acids: CASNTGQGLYEQYF. As DNA, the CDR3 is TGTGCCAGCAATACGGGACAGGGACTTTACGAGCAGTACTTC. J is TRBJ2-7 and V is TRBV6-5; 9 bases fit TRBD1. Germline values: CDR1 MNHEY, CDR2 SVGAGI. With 7 bases clipped from V and 4 bases from J, the junction kept 8 bases outside the gene matches. The CDR3 is 14 amino acids.

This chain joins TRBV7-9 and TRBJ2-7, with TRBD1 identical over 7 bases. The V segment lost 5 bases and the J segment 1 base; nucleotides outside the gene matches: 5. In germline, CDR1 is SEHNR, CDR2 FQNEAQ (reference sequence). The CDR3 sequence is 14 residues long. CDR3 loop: CASSPQGPSYEQYF. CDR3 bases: TGTGCCAGCAGCCCACAGGGGCCGTCCTACGAGCAGTACTTC.

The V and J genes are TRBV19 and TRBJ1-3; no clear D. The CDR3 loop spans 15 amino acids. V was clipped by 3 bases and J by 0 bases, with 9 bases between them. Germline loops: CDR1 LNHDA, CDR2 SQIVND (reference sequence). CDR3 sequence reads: CASSIESISGNTIYF. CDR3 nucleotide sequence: TGTGCCAGTAGTATCGAAAGTATCTCTGGAAACACCATATATTTT.

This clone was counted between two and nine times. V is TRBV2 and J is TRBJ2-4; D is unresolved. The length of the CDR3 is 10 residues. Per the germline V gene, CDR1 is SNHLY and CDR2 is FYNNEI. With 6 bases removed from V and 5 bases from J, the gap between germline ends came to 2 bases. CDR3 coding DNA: TGTGCCAGCAGGCAAAACATTCAGTACTTC. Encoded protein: CASRQNIQYF.

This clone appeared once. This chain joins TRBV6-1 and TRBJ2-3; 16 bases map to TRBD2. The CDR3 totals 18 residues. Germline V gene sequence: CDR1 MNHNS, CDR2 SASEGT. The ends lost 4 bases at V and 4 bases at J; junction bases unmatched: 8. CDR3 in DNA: TGTGCCAGCAGTGCCTCCCCGGGACTAGCGGGAGGGGCAGATACGCAGTATTTT. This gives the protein CASSASPGLAGGADTQYF.

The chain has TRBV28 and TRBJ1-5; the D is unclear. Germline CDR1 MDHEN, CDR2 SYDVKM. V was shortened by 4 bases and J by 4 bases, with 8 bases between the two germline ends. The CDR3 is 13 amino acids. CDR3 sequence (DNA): TGTGCCAGCAGTTCTACAGTTAATCAGCCCCAGCATTTT. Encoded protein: CASSSTVNQPQHF.

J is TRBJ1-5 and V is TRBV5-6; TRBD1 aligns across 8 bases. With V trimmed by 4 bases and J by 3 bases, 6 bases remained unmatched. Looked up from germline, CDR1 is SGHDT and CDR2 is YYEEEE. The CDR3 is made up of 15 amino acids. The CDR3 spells CASSETGAPNQPQHF. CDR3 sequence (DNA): TGTGCCAGCAGCGAGACAGGGGCCCCCAATCAGCCCCAGCATTTT.

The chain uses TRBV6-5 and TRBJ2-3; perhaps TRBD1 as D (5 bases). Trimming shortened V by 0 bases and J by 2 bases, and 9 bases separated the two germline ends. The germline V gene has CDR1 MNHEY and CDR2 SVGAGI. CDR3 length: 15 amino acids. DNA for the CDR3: TGTGCCAGCAGTTACTCGGGGCAGATCACAGATACGCAGTATTTT. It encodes CASSYSGQITDTQYF.

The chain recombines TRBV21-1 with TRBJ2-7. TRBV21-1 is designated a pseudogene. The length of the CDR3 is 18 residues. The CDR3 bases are TGTGCCAGCAGCATCCCAAGAAGGGGGGCGCCTAGTTACTACGAGCAGTACTTC. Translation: CASSIPRRGAPSYYEQYF.

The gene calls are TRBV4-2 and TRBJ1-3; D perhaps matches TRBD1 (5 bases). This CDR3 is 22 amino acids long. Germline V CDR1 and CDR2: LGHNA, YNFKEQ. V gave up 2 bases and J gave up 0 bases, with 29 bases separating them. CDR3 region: CASSQIRAGTPMKPVSGNTIYF. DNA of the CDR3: TGTGCCAGCAGCCAAATCCGCGCCGGGACGCCCATGAAACCAGTCTCTGGAAACACCATATATTTT.

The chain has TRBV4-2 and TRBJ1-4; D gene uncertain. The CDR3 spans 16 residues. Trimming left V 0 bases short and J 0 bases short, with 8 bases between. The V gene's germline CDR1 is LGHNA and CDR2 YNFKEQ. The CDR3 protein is CASSQEGRATNEKLFF. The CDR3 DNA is TGTGCCAGCAGCCAAGAAGGGAGAGCAACTAATGAAAAACTGTTTTTT.

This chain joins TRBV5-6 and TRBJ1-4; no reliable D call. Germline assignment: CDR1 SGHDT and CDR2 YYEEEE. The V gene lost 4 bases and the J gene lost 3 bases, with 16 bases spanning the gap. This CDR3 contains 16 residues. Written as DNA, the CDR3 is TGTGCCAGCAGCCCCCCGAGCGGGTGGGCTAATGAAAAACTGTTTTTT. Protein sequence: CASSPPSGWANEKLFF. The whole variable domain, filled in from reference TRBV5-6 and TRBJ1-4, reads DAGVTQSPTHLIKTRGQQVTLRCSPKSGHDTVSWYQQALGQGPQFIFQYYEEEERQRGNFPDRFSGHQFPNYSSELNVNALLLGDSALYLCASSPPSGWANEKLFFGSGTQLSVL.

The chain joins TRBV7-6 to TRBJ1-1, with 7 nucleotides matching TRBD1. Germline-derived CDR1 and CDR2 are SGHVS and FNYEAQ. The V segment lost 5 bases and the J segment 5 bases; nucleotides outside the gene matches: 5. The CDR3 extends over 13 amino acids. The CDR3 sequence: CASSPRQGTEAFF. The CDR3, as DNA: TGTGCCAGCAGCCCGCGACAGGGAACTGAAGCTTTCTTT.

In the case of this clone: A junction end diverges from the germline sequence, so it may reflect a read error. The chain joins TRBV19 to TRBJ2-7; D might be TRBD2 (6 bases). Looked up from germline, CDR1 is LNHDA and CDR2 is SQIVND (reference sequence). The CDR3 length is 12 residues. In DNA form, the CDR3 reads TGTGCCAGTAGTATAGCGGGAGTCCCGTCGATCTTC. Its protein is CASSIAGVPSIF.

CDR3 sequence reads: CASTGSRDSRANVLTF. CDR3 sequence (DNA): TGTGCCAGCACCGGATCCCGGGACAGTCGGGCCAACGTCCTGACTTTC. The V call is TRBV27, the J call TRBJ2-6; 7 nucleotides match TRBD1. The CDR3 runs 16 residues. V lost 7 bases and J lost 5; bases outside the gene matches: 11. Germline V CDR1 and CDR2: MNHEY, SMNVEV (reference sequence).

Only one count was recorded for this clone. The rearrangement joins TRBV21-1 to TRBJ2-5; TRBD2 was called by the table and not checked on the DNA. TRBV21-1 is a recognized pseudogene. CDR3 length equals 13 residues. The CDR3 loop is CASSEGEGETQYF. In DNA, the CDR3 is TGTGCCAGCAGTGAAGGAGAGGGAGAGACCCAGTACTTC.

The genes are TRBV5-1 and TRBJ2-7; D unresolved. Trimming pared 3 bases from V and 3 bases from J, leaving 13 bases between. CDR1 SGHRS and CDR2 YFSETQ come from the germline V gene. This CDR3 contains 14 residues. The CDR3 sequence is CASSSSSGSYEQYF. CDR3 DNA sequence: TGCGCCAGCAGCTCCTCGTCAGGCAGCTACGAGCAGTACTTC. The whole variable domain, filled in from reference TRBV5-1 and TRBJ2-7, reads KAGVTQTPRYLIKTRGQQVTLSCSPISGHRSVSWYQQTPGQGLQFLFEYFSETQRNKGNFPGRFSGRQFSNSRSEMNVSTLELGDSALYLCASSSSSGSYEQYFGPGTRLTVT.

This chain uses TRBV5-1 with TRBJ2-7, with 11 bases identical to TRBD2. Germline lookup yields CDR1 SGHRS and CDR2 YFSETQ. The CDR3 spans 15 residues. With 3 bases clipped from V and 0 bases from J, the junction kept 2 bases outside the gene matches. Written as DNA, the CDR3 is TGCGCCAGCAGCTGGGGGACTAGCGGCTCCTACGAGCAGTACTTC. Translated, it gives CASSWGTSGSYEQYF.